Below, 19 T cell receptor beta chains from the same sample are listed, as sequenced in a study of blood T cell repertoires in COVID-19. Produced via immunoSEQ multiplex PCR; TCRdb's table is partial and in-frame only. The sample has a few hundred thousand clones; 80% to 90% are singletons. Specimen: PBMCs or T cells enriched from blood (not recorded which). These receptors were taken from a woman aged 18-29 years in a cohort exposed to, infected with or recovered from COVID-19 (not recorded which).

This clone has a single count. Written as DNA, the CDR3 is TGTGCCAGCAGTCAGGGACTAGCGGGGCCCTATTTT. Translating gives CASSQGLAGPYF. The chain joins TRBV27 to TRBJ2-3, with 13 bases aligning to TRBD2. The CDR3 is 12 amino acids. From germline, CDR1 is MNHEY and CDR2 SMNVEV (reference sequence). Unmatched junction bases numbered 5, after V lost 5 bases and J lost 15 bases.

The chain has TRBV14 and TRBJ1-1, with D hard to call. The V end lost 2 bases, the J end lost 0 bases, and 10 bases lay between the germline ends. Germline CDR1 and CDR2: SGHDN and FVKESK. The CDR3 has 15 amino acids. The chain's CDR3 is CASSQLVAMNTEAFF. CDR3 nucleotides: TGTGCCAGCAGCCAACTAGTAGCGATGAACACTGAAGCTTTCTTT.

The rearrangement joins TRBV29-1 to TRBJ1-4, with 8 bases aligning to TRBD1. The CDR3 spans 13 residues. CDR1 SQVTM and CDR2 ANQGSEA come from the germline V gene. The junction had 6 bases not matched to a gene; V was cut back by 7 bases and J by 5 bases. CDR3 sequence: CSGGQGLNEKLFF. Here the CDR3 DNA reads TGCAGCGGCGGACAGGGTCTGAATGAAAAACTGTTTTTT.

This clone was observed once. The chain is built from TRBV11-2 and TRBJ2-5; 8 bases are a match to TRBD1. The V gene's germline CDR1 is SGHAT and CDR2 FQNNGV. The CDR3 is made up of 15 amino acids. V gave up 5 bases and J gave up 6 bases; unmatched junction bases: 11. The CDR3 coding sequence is TGTGCCAGCAGCCTCAGCGCAGGGGGCGTGAAGACCCAGTACTTC. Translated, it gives CASSLSAGGVKTQYF.

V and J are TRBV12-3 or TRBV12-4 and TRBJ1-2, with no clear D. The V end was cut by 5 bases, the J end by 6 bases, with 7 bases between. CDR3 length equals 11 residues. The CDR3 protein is CASSKANGYTF. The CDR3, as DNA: TGTGCCAGCAGTAAAGCCAATGGCTACACCTTC.

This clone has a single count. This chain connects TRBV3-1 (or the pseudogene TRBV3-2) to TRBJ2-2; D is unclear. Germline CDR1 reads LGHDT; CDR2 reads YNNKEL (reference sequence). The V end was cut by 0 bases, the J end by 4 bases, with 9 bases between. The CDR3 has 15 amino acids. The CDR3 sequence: CASSQDQLTTGELFF. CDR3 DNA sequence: TGTGCCAGCAGCCAAGATCAACTTACCACCGGGGAGCTGTTTTTT.

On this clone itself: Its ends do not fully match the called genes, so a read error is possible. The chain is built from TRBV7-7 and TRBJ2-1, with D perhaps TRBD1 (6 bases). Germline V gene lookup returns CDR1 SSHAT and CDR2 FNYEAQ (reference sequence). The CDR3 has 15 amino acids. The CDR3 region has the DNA TGTGCTAGCAGCGTTCAGGGGAGCTCCTACAATGAGCAGTTCTTC. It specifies CASSVQGSSYNEQFF.

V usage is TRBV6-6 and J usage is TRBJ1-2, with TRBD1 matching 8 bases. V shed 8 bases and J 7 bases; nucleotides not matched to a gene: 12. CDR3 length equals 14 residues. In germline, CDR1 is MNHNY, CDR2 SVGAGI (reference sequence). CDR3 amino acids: CASRLGQGASGYTF. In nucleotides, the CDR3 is TGTGCCAGCCGGTTGGGCCAGGGGGCTAGTGGCTACACCTTC.

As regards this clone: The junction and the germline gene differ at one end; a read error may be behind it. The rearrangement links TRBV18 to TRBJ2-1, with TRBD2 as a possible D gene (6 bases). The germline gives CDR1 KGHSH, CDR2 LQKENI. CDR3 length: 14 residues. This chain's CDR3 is CASSPRDSFNEQFF. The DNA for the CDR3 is TGTGCCAGCTCACCACGGGACTCCTTCAATGAGCAGTTCTTC.

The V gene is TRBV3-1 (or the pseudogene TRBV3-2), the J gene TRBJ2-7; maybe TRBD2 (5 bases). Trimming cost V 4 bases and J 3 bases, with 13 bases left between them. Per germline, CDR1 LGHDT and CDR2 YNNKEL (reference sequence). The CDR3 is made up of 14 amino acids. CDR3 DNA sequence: TGTGCCAGCAGCCCTCGGACTGGGGTCTACGAGCAGTACTTC. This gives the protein CASSPRTGVYEQYF.

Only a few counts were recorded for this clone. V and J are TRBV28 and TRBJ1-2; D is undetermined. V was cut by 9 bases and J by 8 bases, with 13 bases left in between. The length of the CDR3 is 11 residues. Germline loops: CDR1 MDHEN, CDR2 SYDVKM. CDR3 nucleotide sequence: TGTGCCAGTGAAAGCGGGGAAGGCTACACCTTC. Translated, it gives CASESGEGYTF.

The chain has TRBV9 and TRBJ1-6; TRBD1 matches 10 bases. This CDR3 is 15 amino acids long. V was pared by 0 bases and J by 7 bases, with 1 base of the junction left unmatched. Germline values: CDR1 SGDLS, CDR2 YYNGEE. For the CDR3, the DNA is TGTGCCAGCAGCGTAGGGACAGGGGGGAATTCACCCCTCCACTTT. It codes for CASSVGTGGNSPLHF.

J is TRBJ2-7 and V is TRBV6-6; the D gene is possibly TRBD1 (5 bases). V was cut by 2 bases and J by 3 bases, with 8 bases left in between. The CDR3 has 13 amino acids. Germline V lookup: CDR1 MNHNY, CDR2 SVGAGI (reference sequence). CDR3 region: CASSYDSLYEQYF. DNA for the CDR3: TGTGCCAGCAGTTACGACAGTCTCTACGAGCAGTACTTC.

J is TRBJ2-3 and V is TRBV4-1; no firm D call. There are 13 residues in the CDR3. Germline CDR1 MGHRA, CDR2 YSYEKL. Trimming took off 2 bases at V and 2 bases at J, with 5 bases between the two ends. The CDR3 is CASSQQNTDTQYF. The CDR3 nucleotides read TGCGCCAGCAGCCAACAGAACACAGATACGCAGTATTTT.

CDR3 sequence: CASSLTTGLNEKLFF. CDR3 in DNA: TGTGCCAGCAGCTTAACGACAGGGCTCAATGAAAAACTGTTTTTT. The chain recombines TRBV11-2 with TRBJ1-4; 7 bases map to TRBD1. This CDR3 region has 15 residues. CDR1 is SGHAT and CDR2 is FQNNGV in the germline V gene. After removal of 2 bases from V and 5 bases from J, the junction contained 5 bases not matched to a gene.

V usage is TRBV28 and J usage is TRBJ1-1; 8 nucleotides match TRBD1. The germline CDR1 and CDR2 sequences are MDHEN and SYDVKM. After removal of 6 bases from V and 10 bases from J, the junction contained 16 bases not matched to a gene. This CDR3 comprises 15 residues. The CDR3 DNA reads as TGTGCCAGCAGGTCATTCTTTAACAGGGGGTTGGGAGCTTTCTTT. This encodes CASRSFFNRGLGAFF.

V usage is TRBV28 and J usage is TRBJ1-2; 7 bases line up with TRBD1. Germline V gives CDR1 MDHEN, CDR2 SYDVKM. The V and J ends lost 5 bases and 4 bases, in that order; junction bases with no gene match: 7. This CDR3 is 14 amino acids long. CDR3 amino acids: CASSLPTGTYGYTF. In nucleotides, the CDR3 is TGTGCCAGCAGTCTCCCGACAGGGACCTATGGCTACACCTTC.

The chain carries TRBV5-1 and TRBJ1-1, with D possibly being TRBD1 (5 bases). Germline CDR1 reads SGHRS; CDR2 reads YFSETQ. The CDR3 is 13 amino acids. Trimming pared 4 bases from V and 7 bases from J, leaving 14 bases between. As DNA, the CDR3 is TGCGCCAGCAGCAGTGGGGGGGAAGGTGAAGCTTTCTTT. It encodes CASSSGGEGEAFF.

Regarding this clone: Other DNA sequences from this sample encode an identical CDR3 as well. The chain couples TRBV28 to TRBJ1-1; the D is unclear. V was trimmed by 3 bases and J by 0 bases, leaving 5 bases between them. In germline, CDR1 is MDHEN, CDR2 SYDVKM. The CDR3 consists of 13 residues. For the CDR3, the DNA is TGTGCCAGCAGTTTTAGAGTGAACACTGAAGCTTTCTTT. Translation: CASSFRVNTEAFF.